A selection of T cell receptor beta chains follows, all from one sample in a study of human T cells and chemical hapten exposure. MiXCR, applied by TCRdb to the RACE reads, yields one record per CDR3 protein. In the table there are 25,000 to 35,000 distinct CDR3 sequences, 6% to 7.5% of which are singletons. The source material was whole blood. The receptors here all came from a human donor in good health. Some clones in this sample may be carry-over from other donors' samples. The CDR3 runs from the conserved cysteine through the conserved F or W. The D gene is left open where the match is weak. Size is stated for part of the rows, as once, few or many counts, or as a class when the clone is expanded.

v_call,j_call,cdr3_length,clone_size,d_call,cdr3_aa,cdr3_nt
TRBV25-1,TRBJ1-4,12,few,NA,CASSVRGEKLFF,TGTGCCAGCAGTGTCAGGGGTGAAAAACTGTTTTTT
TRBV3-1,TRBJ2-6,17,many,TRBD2,CASSQGTSDSGANVLTF,TGTGCCAGCAGCCAAGGAACTAGCGACTCTGGGGCCAACGTCCTGACTTTC
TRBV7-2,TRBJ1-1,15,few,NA,CASSPVRTWNTEAFF,TGTGCCAGCAGTCCAGTACGTACCTGGAACACTGAAGCTTTCTTT
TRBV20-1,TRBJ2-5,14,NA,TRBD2,CSAGGLAGCETQYF,TGCAGTGCGGGGGGTCTAGCGGGGTGTGAGACCCAGTACTTC
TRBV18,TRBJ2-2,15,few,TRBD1,CASSLGQGGTGELFF,TGTGCCAGCTCACTCGGACAGGGCGGCACCGGGGAGCTGTTTTTT
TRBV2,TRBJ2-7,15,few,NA,CASSEAPSDWYEQYF,TGTGCCAGCAGTGAAGCGCCGTCGGACTGGTACGAGCAGTACTTC
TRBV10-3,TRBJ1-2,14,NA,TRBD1,CAIHRTGANYGYTF,TGTGCCATCCACCGGACAGGAGCCAACTATGGCTACACCTTC
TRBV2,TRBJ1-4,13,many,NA,CASMRGPNEKLFF,TGTGCCAGCATGCGGGGCCCTAATGAAAAACTGTTTTTT
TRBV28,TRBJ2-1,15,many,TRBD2,CASSGLAGSHNEQFF,TGTGCCAGCAGTGGGTTAGCGGGATCCCACAATGAGCAGTTCTTC
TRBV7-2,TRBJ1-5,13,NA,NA,CASRLDRNQPQHF,TGTGCCAGCAGGTTGGACCGGAATCAGCCCCAGCATTTT
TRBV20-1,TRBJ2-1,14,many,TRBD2,CSARVAGTVGEQFF,TGCAGTGCTAGAGTAGCGGGGACGGTCGGTGAGCAGTTCTTC
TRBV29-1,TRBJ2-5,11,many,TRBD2,CSVGLAGTQYF,TGCAGCGTAGGACTAGCGGGGACCCAGTACTTC
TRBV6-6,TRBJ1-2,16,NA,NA,CASSYGSGQGSSGYTF,TGTGCCAGCAGTTACGGATCCGGCCAGGGTTCCTCGGGCTACACCTTC
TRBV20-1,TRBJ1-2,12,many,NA,CSASSPLFGYTF,TGCAGTGCTAGTTCACCGCTTTTCGGCTACACCTTC
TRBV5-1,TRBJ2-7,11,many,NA,CASSQAYEQYF,TGCGCCAGCAGCCAAGCCTACGAGCAGTACTTC
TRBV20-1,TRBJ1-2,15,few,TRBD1,CSARRTGGGNYGYTF,TGCAGTGCTAGACGGACAGGGGGGGGTAACTATGGCTACACCTTC
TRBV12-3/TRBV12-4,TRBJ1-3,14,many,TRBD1,CASSFRGTGNTIYF,TGTGCCAGCAGTTTCAGGGGGACTGGAAACACCATATATTTT
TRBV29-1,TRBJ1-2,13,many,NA,CSVEKLANYGYTF,TGCAGCGTTGAAAAGTTAGCTAACTATGGCTACACCTTC
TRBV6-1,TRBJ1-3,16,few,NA,CASSEAQSHSGNTIYF,TGTGCCAGCAGTGAAGCGCAGAGTCACTCTGGAAACACCATATATTTT
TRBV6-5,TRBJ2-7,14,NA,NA,CASRAQRCPYEQYF,TGTGCCAGCAGAGCCCAAAGGTGCCCCTACGAGCAGTACTTC
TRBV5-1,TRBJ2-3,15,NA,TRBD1,CASSLAGGVGDTQYF,TGCGCCAGCAGCTTGGCAGGGGGCGTGGGAGATACGCAGTATTTT
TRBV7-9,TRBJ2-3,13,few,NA,CASSLMLTDTQYF,TGTGCCAGCAGCTTAATGCTGACAGATACGCAGTATTTT
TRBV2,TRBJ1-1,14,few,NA,CASTLPDTNTEAFF,TGTGCCAGCACTTTACCTGACACGAACACTGAAGCTTTCTTT
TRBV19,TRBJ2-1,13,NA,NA,CASSILGLGEQFF,TGTGCCAGTAGTATACTGGGGTTGGGTGAGCAGTTCTTC
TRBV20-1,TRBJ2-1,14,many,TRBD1,CSALTGAEYNEQFF,TGCAGTGCTCTAACAGGGGCGGAATACAATGAGCAGTTCTTC
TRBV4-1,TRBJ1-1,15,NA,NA,CASSQTGLTNTEAFF,TGCGCCAGCAGCCAGACGGGACTTACGAACACTGAAGCTTTCTTT
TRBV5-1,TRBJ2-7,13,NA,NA,CASSEFRPSQQYF,TGCGCCAGCAGCGAGTTCCGGCCATCTCAGCAGTACTTC
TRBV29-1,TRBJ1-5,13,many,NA,CSVERGPNQPQHF,TGCAGCGTTGAGCGGGGACCCAATCAGCCCCAGCATTTT
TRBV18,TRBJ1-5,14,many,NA,CASSFAGDDQPQHF,TGTGCCAGCTCATTCGCAGGGGATGATCAGCCCCAGCATTTT